One T cell receptor (beta chain) is described in this entry. With 60 Vbeta and 13 Jbeta primers, the PCR was carried out. TCRdb's copy holds only in-frame clones and misses some; the assay was immunoSEQ multiplex PCR. The sample has about 150,000 clones, more than 60% seen once. The sample is drawn from a study of cytomegalovirus exposure and HLA in healthy donors. Germline V gives CDR1 MNHNY, CDR2 SVGAGI (reference sequence). V lost 4 bases and J lost 5, with 18 bases in between. The CDR3 length is 16 residues. What was sequenced was PBMCs. The TCR originated in a woman in her thirties or forties in good health and CMV-seronegative. The chain employs TRBV6-6 and TRBJ2-1, with a possible D match to TRBD2 (7 bases). The CDR3 spells CASSSLRGASDNEQFF. The CDR3 DNA reads TGTGCCAGCAGTTCCCTCCGGGGGGCCTCAGACAATGAGCAGTTCTTC.